One and the same sample provided the 6 T cell receptor beta chains below, sequenced in a study of blood T cell repertoires in COVID-19. TCRdb's copy holds only in-frame clones and misses some; the assay was immunoSEQ multiplex PCR. The repertoire holds a few hundred thousand clones, with 88% as singletons. The sequencing sample was made of PBMCs or T cells enriched from blood (not recorded which). Source of these receptors: a woman aged 40-49 years with acute COVID-19.

In its sample, this clone was seen once. V usage is TRBV6-5 and J usage is TRBJ1-5; D not resolved. The germline V gene has CDR1 MNHEY and CDR2 SVGAGI. V was shortened by 0 bases and J by 9 bases, with 9 bases between the two germline ends. The CDR3 is made up of 13 amino acids. The CDR3 bases are TGTGCCAGCAGTTACTCTCAGGTGTCGCCCCAGCATTTT. Translating gives CASSYSQVSPQHF.

The chain is built from TRBV28 and TRBJ1-3, with 7 bases matching TRBD1. Germline V gene sequence: CDR1 MDHEN, CDR2 SYDVKM. V lost 3 bases, J lost 2 bases, and 1 base stayed unmatched. The CDR3 is 14 residues long. CDR3 nucleotides: TGTGCCAGCAGTTTGACAGGGCCTGGAAACACCATATATTTT. The encoded protein is CASSLTGPGNTIYF.

The chain is built from TRBV7-9 and TRBJ2-7; 7 bases fit TRBD2. J gave up 3 bases and V 5 bases, and 7 bases lay outside the gene matches. The CDR3 length is 14 residues. CDR1 is SEHNR, CDR2 FQNEAQ, per germline (reference sequence). The DNA for the CDR3 is TGTGCCAGCAGCAAAGGGGACTACCGCTACGAGCAGTACTTC. Its protein product is CASSKGDYRYEQYF.

The V call is TRBV19, the J call TRBJ2-1; perhaps TRBD1 as D (8 bases). V shed 5 bases and J shed 6 bases, with 23 bases lying between them. Germline V gene data show CDR1 as LNHDA and CDR2 as SQIVND (reference sequence). CDR3 size: 17 residues. DNA of the CDR3: TGTGCCAGTAGTCCAAAGGGGGGGACAGGCACCGGCAATGAGCAGTTCTTC. This translates into CASSPKGGTGTGNEQFF.

This clone turned up a few times. The rearrangement joins TRBV30 to TRBJ1-6; possibly TRBD1 for D (6 bases). The CDR3 runs 16 residues. The germline V gene encodes CDR1 GTSNPN and CDR2 SVGIG (reference sequence). With 5 bases removed from V and 8 bases from J, the gap between germline ends came to 22 bases. Here the CDR3 DNA reads TGTGCCTGGGTACATGGGGGCGCGGTACGTGATTCACCCCTCCACTTT. Translation gives CAWVHGGAVRDSPLHF.

This clone was seen only once. The rearrangement links TRBV28 to TRBJ2-7; 7 positions agree with TRBD2. The CDR3 length is 14 residues. Germline V lookup: CDR1 MDHEN, CDR2 SYDVKM. V shed 6 bases and J 7 bases; nucleotides not matched to a gene: 12. The CDR3 reads CASRLWRELSEQYF. Written as DNA, the CDR3 is TGTGCCAGCAGGTTGTGGCGGGAGTTAAGTGAGCAGTACTTC.